Each of the 30 T cell receptor beta chains below was sequenced from the same sample in a study of blood T cells in healthy people across ages. The second PCR ran about 6 to 12 cycles with a sample-barcoded 5' primer and J-beta primers. TCRdb re-analysed the 5' RACE reads in MiXCR, keeping a single row per CDR3 protein. The table records around 1.5 million distinct CDR3 sequences, around 55% of them present only once. Sequenced material: blood. The receptors shown here come from a man aged 18-30 years in good health.

The V and J genes are TRBV20-1 and TRBJ2-4; D possibly corresponds to TRBD2 (5 bases). The DNA end favors TRBJ2-5, so the J call may be wrong. The CDR3 totals 14 residues. Germline CDR1 and CDR2: DFQATT and SNEGSKA (reference sequence). CDR3 protein: CSALPGISRETQYF. As DNA, the CDR3 is TGCAGTGCTCTCCCGGGGATTAGTAGAGAGACCCAGTACTTC.

The chain carries TRBV6-5 and TRBJ2-5; D perhaps matches TRBD2 (5 bases). CDR3 length: 16 residues. Germline loops: CDR1 MNHEY, CDR2 SVGAGI. V lost 0 bases, J lost 3 bases, and 14 bases lay in between. The CDR3 loop is CASSYSSWTGEETQYF. The CDR3 coding sequence is TGTGCCAGCAGTTACTCTTCCTGGACTGGGGAAGAGACCCAGTACTTC.

This clonotype was observed once. The chain couples TRBV29-1 to TRBJ2-5; no reliable D call. V gave up 3 bases and J gave up 7 bases, with 21 bases separating them. The CDR3 has 15 residues. CDR1 and CDR2 (germline): SQVTM, ANQGSEA. The CDR3 DNA sequence: TGCAGCGTTGATACTTACCTGAACAGTAAGGGGACCCAGTACTTC. Translated: CSVDTYLNSKGTQYF.

This clonotype was counted between two and nine times. The chain has TRBV5-1 and TRBJ2-3; D gene uncertain. Trimming cost V 0 bases and J 6 bases, with 11 bases left between them. The CDR3 has 14 amino acids. Per the germline V gene, CDR1 is SGHRS and CDR2 is YFSETQ. DNA of the CDR3: TGCGCCAGCAGCTTGGGCGGAGTCGATGATACGCAGTATTTT. Its protein product is CASSLGGVDDTQYF.

The chain joins TRBV5-1 to TRBJ1-2, with D perhaps matching TRBD1 (6 bases). Trimming took 6 bases from V and 2 from J, leaving 14 bases between them. CDR1 and CDR2 from the germline V gene are SGHRS and YFSETQ. This CDR3 spans 14 amino acids. The CDR3 nucleotides read TGCGCCAGCACCGCCACAGACAGGAACTATGGCTACACCTTC. Residues: CASTATDRNYGYTF.

This clonotype was observed a handful of times. The genes are TRBV20-1 and TRBJ1-2, with D perhaps TRBD1 (5 bases). V was pared by 6 bases and J by 3 bases, with 11 bases between. Germline V lookup: CDR1 DFQATT, CDR2 SNEGSKA (reference sequence). This CDR3 has 12 amino acids. In nucleotides, the CDR3 is TGCAGTGCAACCGGGACGGACTATGGCTACACCTTC. Translating it yields CSATGTDYGYTF.

The V call is TRBV6-2 or TRBV6-3, the J call TRBJ2-1; D not certain. The CDR3 consists of 15 residues. V lost 6 bases and J lost 0, with 12 bases in between. From germline, CDR1 is MNHEY and CDR2 SVGEGT. The CDR3 region is CASSHPISSYNEQFF. The CDR3 bases are TGTGCCAGCAGCCATCCAATTTCCTCCTACAATGAGCAGTTCTTC.

The gene calls are TRBV4-3 and TRBJ2-5; the D gene could be TRBD1 or TRBD2 (5 bases each). The J call may be faulty, since TRBJ2-1 better matches the DNA end. Germline lookup yields CDR1 LGHNA and CDR2 YSLEER. The CDR3 totals 17 residues. The CDR3 reads CASSQDRTGLPQETQFF. The CDR3 coding sequence is TGCGCCAGCAGCCAAGATCGGACGGGGCTTCCCCAAGAGACCCAGTTCTTC.

Note on this clonotype: Germline and junction disagree at one end, which may indicate a read error. Here the CDR3 reads CASSSRTSGSSDNEQFF. CDR3 in DNA: TGTGCCAGCAGTTCTCGGACTAGCGGGAGCTCCGACAATGAGCAGTTCTTC. The chain couples TRBV12-3 or TRBV12-4 to TRBJ2-1, with TRBD2 matching over 13 bases. This CDR3 is built from 17 residues.

This clonotype is a singleton in its sample. The rearrangement uses TRBV4-1 and TRBJ2-3, with D tentatively TRBD2 (6 bases). The germline V gene encodes CDR1 MGHRA and CDR2 YSYEKL. Trimming took 4 bases from V and 2 from J, leaving 16 bases between them. This CDR3 is 16 amino acids long. Written as DNA, the CDR3 is TGCGCCAGCAGCCGAGGAGCGGGCGAAATCACAGATACGCAGTATTTT. This sequence encodes CASSRGAGEITDTQYF.

The chain uses TRBV6-4 and TRBJ1-5; 7 positions match TRBD1. V shed 5 bases, J shed 7 bases, and the junction held 5 bases outside the gene matches. The CDR3 has 13 amino acids. Germline V gene lookup returns CDR1 MRHNA and CDR2 SNTAGT. The CDR3 is CASSKGQIQPQHF. The CDR3 nucleotides read TGTGCCAGCAGTAAGGGACAGATCCAGCCCCAGCATTTT.

The chain uses TRBV12-3 or TRBV12-4 and TRBJ1-1, with a weak D call TRBD1 (6 bases). V was pared by 7 bases and J by 3 bases, with 9 bases between. The CDR3 is 12 residues long. The CDR3 DNA sequence: TGTGCCAGCAACAGGGTTTACACTGAAGCTTTCTTT. Residues: CASNRVYTEAFF.

Comment on this clonotype: One end of the junction fails to match germline, which may point to a read error. The rearrangement joins TRBV6-5 to TRBJ2-1; D tentatively reads TRBD1 or TRBD2 (7 bases each). The CDR3 consists of 15 residues. From germline, CDR1 is MNHEY and CDR2 SVGAGI. Here the CDR3 DNA reads TGTGTCAGCAGTTACTCCTCAGGGGGGGTAAATGAGCAGTTCTTC. It specifies CVSSYSSGGVNEQFF.

A few counts support this clonotype. The chain joins TRBV11-1 to TRBJ1-1; weak D call: TRBD1 (6 bases). The CDR3 runs to 15 residues. V gave up 4 bases and J gave up 11 bases, with 23 bases separating them. Germline values: CDR1 SGHAT, CDR2 FQDESV (reference sequence). As DNA, the CDR3 is TGTGCCAGCAGCTCCACCGAGGGGGACCCTCAGGATGCTTTCTTT. Translation: CASSSTEGDPQDAFF.

V and J are TRBV3-1 and TRBJ2-1, with unresolved D. V was clipped by 1 base and J by 0 bases, with 10 bases between them. This CDR3 is 16 amino acids long. CDR1 and CDR2 from the germline V gene are LGHDT and YNNKEL (reference sequence). CDR3 loop: CASSQVDRSSYNEQFF. The CDR3 DNA reads as TGTGCCAGCAGCCAAGTTGATCGGAGCTCCTACAATGAGCAGTTCTTC.

The chain links TRBV10-3 to TRBJ2-2; D is perhaps TRBD1 or TRBD2 (5 bases each). Trimming took off 2 bases at V and 0 bases at J, with 7 bases between the two ends. The germline CDR1 and CDR2 sequences are ENHRY and SYGVKD. The CDR3 loop spans 15 amino acids. Here the CDR3 reads CAISEGTTNTGELFF. In DNA form, the CDR3 reads TGTGCCATCAGTGAGGGGACCACGAACACCGGGGAGCTGTTTTTT.

The CDR3 sequence is CASMVGGQNSPLHF. For the CDR3, the DNA is TGTGCCAGCATGGTGGGGGGACAGAATTCACCCCTCCACTTT. The chain joins TRBV25-1 to TRBJ1-6; TRBD1 matches 7 bases. Germline-derived CDR1 and CDR2 are MGHDK and SYGVNS. Trimming removed 7 bases from V and 7 bases from J; junction bases left unmatched: 7. This CDR3 is built from 14 residues.

This clonotype was found a few times. V usage is TRBV4-2 and J usage is TRBJ1-6; D not resolved. CDR1 is LGHNA and CDR2 is YNFKEQ in the germline V gene. Trimming shortened V by 4 bases and J by 7 bases, and 8 bases separated the two germline ends. The CDR3 totals 13 residues. The CDR3 nucleotides read TGTGCCAGCAGCCCAGGAGGGAATTCACCCCTCCACTTT. Its protein product is CASSPGGNSPLHF.

This clonotype was recorded many times. The chain's CDR3 is CASSLGDTLYEQYF. In DNA form, the CDR3 reads TGTGCCAGCAGCTTAGGGGACACCCTTTACGAGCAGTACTTC. V gene TRBV11-2 combines with J gene TRBJ2-7; TRBD1 is a possible D gene (6 bases). CDR1 and CDR2 from the germline V gene are SGHAT and FQNNGV. This CDR3 contains 14 residues. Trimming took 1 base from V and 4 from J, leaving 11 bases between them.

This clonotype occurred a few times. The chain is built from TRBV2 and TRBJ2-4, with TRBD2 matching over 13 bases. The V segment lost 6 bases and the J segment 9 bases; nucleotides outside the gene matches: 8. Germline-derived CDR1 and CDR2 are SNHLY and FYNNEI. The CDR3 runs to 15 residues. The CDR3 DNA reads TGTGCCAGCAGGAGGACTAGCGGGAGTCACGGCATTCAGTACTTC. This translates into CASRRTSGSHGIQYF.

The rearrangement joins TRBV4-1 to TRBJ2-3; 10 bases map to TRBD2. The V gene end was trimmed by 6 bases and the J gene end by 4 bases; junction bases not matched to a gene: 7. This CDR3 is built from 15 residues. In germline, CDR1 is MGHRA, CDR2 YSYEKL. The CDR3 DNA reads TGCGCCAGCAGACTTCCCGGGACTAGCGCAGATACGCAGTATTTT. Its protein is CASRLPGTSADTQYF.

V gene TRBV6-2 or TRBV6-3 combines with J gene TRBJ1-6, with D maybe TRBD1 (6 bases). Trimming stripped 8 bases from V and 7 bases from J, with 18 bases between. Germline CDR1 and CDR2: MNHEY and SVGEGT. This CDR3 is 15 amino acids long. The CDR3 protein is CASSKLRDNNSPLHF. As DNA, the CDR3 is TGTGCCAGCTCCAAACTCCGGGACAACAATTCACCCCTCCACTTT.

V gene TRBV6-5 combines with J gene TRBJ2-3; TRBD1 is a possible D gene (6 bases). The CDR3 spans 16 residues. Between the trimmed V and J ends, which lost 0 bases and 2 bases, there was a span of 12 bases. Germline-derived CDR1 and CDR2 are MNHEY and SVGAGI. The chain's CDR3 is CASSYSSGVNTDTQYF. CDR3 in DNA: TGTGCCAGCAGTTACTCCTCAGGGGTAAACACAGATACGCAGTATTTT.

This clonotype was counted only a few times. The rearrangement links TRBV4-3 to TRBJ2-1; TRBD1 aligns across 7 bases. From germline, CDR1 is LGHNA and CDR2 YSLEER. This CDR3 region has 14 residues. Losses at the gene ends were 2 bases for V and 8 bases for J; bases not matched to a gene: 6. DNA for the CDR3: TGCGCCAGCAGCCAATATACAGGGGTCGATGAGCAGTTCTTC. Translation: CASSQYTGVDEQFF.

This chain joins TRBV7-8 and TRBJ2-3; possibly TRBD1 for D (6 bases). The CDR3 is 17 amino acids. V lost 2 bases, J lost 1 base, and 16 bases lay in between. From germline, CDR1 is SGHVS and CDR2 FQNEAQ. The CDR3 bases are TGTGCCAGCAGCTTATCACCTCAGGGGTTCGGCACAGATACGCAGTATTTT. Its protein is CASSLSPQGFGTDTQYF.

V gene TRBV6-2 or TRBV6-3 combines with J gene TRBJ2-3; D unresolved. V lost 2 bases, J lost 5 bases, and 5 bases lay in between. The CDR3 runs to 12 residues. Germline CDR1 is MNHEY and CDR2 is SVGEGT. This chain's CDR3 is CASSYPEDTQYF. CDR3 nucleotides: TGTGCCAGCAGTTACCCCGAAGATACGCAGTATTTT.

This chain links TRBV6-6 with TRBJ2-3; 8 bases are shared with TRBD1. Germline-derived CDR1 and CDR2 are MNHNY and SVGAGI (reference sequence). The CDR3 is 17 amino acids. V lost 5 bases to trimming and J lost 0 bases; unmatched junction nucleotides: 10. The CDR3 nucleotides read TGTGCCAGCAGTCCCCCACAGGGGGGCGTTAGCACAGATACGCAGTATTTT. This encodes CASSPPQGGVSTDTQYF.

This clonotype occurred a few times. This chain uses TRBV29-1 with TRBJ2-7; the D gene is possibly TRBD1 (5 bases). V was trimmed by 6 bases and J by 0 bases, leaving 12 bases between them. Germline values: CDR1 SQVTM, CDR2 ANQGSEA. The CDR3 has 13 residues. The CDR3: CSVWTPDSYEQYF. DNA for the CDR3: TGCAGCGTCTGGACACCGGACTCCTACGAGCAGTACTTC.

This clonotype was observed a handful of times. A read error may account for a junction end that differs from germline. The V and J genes are TRBV7-2 and TRBJ2-5, with D maybe TRBD1 (6 bases). Germline V gene data show CDR1 as SGHTA and CDR2 as FQGNSA. The CDR3 covers 14 residues. CDR3 in amino acids: CASRLEAGAETQYF. CDR3 bases: TGTGCCAGCAGGTTAGAGGCAGGGGCAGAGACCCAGTACTTC.

The J gene is TRBJ2-3, the V gene TRBV27, with D possibly being TRBD2 (6 bases). The CDR3 covers 15 residues. The V gene's germline CDR1 is MNHEY and CDR2 SMNVEV (reference sequence). V lost 4 bases, J lost 1 base, and 12 bases lay in between. CDR3 region: CASSSFPGGTDTQYF. CDR3 nucleotides: TGTGCCAGCAGTTCTTTCCCGGGGGGCACAGATACGCAGTATTTT.